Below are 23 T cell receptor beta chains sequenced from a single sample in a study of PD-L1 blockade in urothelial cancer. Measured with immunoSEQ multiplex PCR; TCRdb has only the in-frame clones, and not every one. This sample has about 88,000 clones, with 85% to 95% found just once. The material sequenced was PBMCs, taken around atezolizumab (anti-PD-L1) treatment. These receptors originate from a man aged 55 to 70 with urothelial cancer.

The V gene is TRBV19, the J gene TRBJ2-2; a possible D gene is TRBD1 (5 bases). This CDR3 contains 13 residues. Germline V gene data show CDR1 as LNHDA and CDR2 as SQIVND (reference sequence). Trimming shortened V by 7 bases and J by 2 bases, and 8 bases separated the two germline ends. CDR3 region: CASTQGNTGELFF. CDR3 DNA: TGTGCCAGTACCCAGGGAAACACCGGGGAGCTGTTTTTT.

CDR3 sequence (DNA): TGTGCCAGCAGCCCCGGGACTCAATCCTACAATGAGCAGTTCTTC. It codes for CASSPGTQSYNEQFF. The rearrangement uses TRBV5-4 and TRBJ2-1; TRBD2 might be the D (6 bases). V was trimmed by 4 bases and J by 1 base, leaving 12 bases between them. From germline, CDR1 is SGHNT and CDR2 YYREEE (reference sequence). CDR3 size: 15 residues.

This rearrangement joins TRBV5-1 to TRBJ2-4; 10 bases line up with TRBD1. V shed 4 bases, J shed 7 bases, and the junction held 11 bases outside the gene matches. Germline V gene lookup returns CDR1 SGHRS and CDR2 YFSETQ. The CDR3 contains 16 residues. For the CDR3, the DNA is TGCGCCAGCAGCCCCGCGAGACAGGGGGCCCGGAACATTCAGTACTTC. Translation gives CASSPARQGARNIQYF.

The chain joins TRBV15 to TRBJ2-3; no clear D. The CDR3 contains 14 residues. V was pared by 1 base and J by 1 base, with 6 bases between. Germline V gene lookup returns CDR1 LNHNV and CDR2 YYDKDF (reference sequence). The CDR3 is CATSRASGTDTQYF. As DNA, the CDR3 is TGTGCCACCAGCAGAGCGAGCGGCACAGATACGCAGTATTTT. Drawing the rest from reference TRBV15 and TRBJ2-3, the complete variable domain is DAMVIQNPRYQVTQFGKPVTLSCSQTLNHNVMYWYQQKSSQAPKLLFHYYDKDFNNEADTPDNFQSRRPNTSFCFLDIRSPGLGDTAMYLCATSRASGTDTQYFGPGTRLTVL.

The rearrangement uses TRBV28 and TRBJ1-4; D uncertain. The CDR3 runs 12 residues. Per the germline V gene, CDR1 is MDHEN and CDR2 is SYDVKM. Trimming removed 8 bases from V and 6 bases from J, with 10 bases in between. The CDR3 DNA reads TGTGCCAGCTCTTGGAGAGATGAAAAACTGTTTTTT. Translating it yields CASSWRDEKLFF.

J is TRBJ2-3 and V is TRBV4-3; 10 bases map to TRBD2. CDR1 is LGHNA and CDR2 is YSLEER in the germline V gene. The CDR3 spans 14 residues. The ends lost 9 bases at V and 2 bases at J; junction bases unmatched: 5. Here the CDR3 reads CASKAGGPTDTQYF. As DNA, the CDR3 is TGCGCCAGTAAAGCGGGAGGGCCCACAGATACGCAGTATTTT.

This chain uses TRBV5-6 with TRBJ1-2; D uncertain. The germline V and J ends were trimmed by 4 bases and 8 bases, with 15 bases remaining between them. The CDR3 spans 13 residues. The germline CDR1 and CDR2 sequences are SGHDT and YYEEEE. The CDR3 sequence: CASSREPVGGYTF. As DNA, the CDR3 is TGTGCCAGCAGCCGTGAGCCGGTCGGGGGCTACACCTTC.

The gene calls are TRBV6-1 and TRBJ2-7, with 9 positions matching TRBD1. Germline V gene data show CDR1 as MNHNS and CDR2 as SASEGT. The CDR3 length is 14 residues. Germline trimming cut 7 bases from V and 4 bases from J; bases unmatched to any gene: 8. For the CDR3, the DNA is TGTGCCAGCAACCGGCGACAGGGGGAGTACGAGCAGTACTTC. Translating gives CASNRRQGEYEQYF.

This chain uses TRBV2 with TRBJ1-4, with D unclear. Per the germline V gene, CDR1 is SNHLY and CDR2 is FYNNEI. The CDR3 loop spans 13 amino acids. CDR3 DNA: TGTGCAAGCGGTCGCGGAACGAATGAAAAACTGTTTTTT. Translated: CASGRGTNEKLFF.

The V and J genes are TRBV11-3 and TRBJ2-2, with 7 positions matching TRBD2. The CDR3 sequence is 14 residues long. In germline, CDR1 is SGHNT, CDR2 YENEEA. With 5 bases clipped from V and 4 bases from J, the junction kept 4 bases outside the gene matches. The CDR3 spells CASSPREGTGELFF. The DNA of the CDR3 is TGTGCCAGCAGCCCCAGGGAGGGCACCGGGGAGCTGTTTTTT.

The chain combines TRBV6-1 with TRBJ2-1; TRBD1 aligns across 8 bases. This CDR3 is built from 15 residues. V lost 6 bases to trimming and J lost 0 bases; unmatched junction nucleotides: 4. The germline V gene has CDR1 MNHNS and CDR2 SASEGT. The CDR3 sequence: CASSQTGVSYNEQFF. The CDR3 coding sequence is TGTGCCAGCAGCCAGACAGGGGTCTCCTACAATGAGCAGTTCTTC.

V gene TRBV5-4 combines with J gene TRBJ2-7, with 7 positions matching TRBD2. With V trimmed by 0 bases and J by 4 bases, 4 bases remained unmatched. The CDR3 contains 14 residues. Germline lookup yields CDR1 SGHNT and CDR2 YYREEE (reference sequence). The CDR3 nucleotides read TGTGCCAGCAGCTTGGTGGGGGGGGTTTACGAGCAGTACTTC. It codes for CASSLVGGVYEQYF.

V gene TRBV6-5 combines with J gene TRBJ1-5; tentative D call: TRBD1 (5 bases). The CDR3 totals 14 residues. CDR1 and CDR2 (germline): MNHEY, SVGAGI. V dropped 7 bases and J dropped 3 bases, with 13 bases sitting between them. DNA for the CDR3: TGTGCCAGCAAGGGCCAGGGTGACAATCAGCCCCAGCATTTT. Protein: CASKGQGDNQPQHF.

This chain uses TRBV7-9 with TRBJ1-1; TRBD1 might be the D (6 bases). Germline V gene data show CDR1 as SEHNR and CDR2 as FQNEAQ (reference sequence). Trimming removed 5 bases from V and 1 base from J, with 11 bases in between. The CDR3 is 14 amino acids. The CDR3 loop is CASSVGQTNTEAFF. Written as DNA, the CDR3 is TGTGCCAGCAGCGTAGGACAGACGAACACTGAAGCTTTCTTT. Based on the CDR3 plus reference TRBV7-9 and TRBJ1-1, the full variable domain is DTGVSQNPRHKITKRGQNVTFRCDPISEHNRLYWYRQTLGQGPEFLTYFQNEAQLEKSRLLSDRFSAERPKGSFSTLEIQRTEQGDSAMYLCASSVGQTNTEAFFGQGTRLTVV.

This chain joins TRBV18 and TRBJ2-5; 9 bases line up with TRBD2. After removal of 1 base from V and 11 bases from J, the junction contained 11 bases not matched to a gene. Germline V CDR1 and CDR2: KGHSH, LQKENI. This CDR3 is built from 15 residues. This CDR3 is CASSPRGGGAGRQYF. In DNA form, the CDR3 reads TGTGCCAGCTCACCACGTGGCGGGGGGGCCGGTAGGCAGTACTTC.

The DNA for the CDR3 is TGTGCCAGCAGCCAGGGACAGTACACTGAAGCTTTCTTT. Protein sequence: CASSQGQYTEAFF. V and J are TRBV4-2 and TRBJ1-1; 7 bases are a match to TRBD1. This CDR3 region has 13 residues. With 3 bases clipped from V and 3 bases from J, the junction kept 1 base outside the gene matches. From germline, CDR1 is LGHNA and CDR2 YNFKEQ.

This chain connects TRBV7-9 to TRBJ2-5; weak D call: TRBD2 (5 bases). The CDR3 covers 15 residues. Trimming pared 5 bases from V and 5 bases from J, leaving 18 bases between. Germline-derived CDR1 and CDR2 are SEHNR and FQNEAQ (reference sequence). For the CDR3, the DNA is TGTGCCAGCAGCCCGCCGGCGGGTTTGATGGAGACCCAGTACTTC. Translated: CASSPPAGLMETQYF.

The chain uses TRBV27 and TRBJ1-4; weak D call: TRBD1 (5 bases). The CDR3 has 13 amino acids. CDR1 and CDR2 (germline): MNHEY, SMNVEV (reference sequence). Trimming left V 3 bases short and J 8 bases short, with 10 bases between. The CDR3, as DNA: TGTGCCAGCAGTTTTTTGGGGGGGGAAAAACTGTTTTTT. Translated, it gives CASSFLGGEKLFF.

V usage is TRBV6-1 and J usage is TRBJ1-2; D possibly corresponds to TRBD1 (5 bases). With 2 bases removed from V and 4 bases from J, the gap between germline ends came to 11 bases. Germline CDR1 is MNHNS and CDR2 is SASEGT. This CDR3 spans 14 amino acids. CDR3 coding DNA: TGTGCCAGCAGTGAATGGGGCAGCGCCTATGGCTACACCTTC. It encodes CASSEWGSAYGYTF.

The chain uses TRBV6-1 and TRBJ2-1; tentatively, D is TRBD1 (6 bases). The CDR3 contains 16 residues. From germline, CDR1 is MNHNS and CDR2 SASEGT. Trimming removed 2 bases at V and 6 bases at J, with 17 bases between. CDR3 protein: CASSESWGRIPNEQFF. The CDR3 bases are TGTGCCAGCAGTGAATCCTGGGGGCGCATTCCCAATGAGCAGTTCTTC.

The CDR3 loop is CASSYSDRVAEAFF. CDR3 sequence (DNA): TGTGCCAGCAGTTACTCGGACAGGGTTGCTGAAGCTTTCTTT. The chain is built from TRBV6-6 and TRBJ1-1, with TRBD1 identical over 8 bases. Germline CDR1 reads MNHNY; CDR2 reads SVGAGI (reference sequence). The ends lost 0 bases at V and 6 bases at J; junction bases unmatched: 3. The CDR3 has 14 amino acids.

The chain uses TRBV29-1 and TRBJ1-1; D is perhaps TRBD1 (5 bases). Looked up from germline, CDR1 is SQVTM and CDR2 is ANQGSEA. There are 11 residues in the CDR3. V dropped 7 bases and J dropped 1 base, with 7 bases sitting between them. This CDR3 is CSAGQNTEAFF. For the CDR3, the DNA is TGCAGCGCTGGACAGAACACTGAAGCTTTCTTT.

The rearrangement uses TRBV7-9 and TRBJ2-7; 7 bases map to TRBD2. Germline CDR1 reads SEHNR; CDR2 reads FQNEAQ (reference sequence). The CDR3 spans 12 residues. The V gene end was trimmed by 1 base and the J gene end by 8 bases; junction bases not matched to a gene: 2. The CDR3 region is CASSLEAGQQYF. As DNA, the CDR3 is TGTGCCAGCAGCTTAGAAGCGGGGCAGCAGTACTTC.